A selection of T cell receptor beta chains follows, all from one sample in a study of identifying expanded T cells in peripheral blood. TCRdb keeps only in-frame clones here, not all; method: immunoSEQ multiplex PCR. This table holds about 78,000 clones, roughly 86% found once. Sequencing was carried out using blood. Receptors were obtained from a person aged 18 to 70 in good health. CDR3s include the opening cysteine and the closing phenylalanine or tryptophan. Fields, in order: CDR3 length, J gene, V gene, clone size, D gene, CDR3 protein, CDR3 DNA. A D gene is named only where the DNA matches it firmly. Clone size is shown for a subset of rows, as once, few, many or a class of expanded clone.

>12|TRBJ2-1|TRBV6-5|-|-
CASSSRGNEQFF
TGTGCCAGCAGTTCCAGGGGCAATGAGCAGTTCTTC
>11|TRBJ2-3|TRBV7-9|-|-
CASSATDTQYF
TGTGCCAGCAGCGCTACAGATACGCAGTATTTT
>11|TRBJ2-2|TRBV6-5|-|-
CASRGPGELFF
TGTGCCAGCCGGGGGCCCGGGGAGCTGTTTTTT
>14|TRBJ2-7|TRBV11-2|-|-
CASSPNLSSYEQYF
TGTGCCAGCAGCCCAAATTTAAGCTCCTACGAGCAGTACTTC
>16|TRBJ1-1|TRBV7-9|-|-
CASRLGDNLGNTEAFF
TGTGCCAGCCGTCTGGGGGACAACCTGGGCAACACTGAAGCTTTCTTT
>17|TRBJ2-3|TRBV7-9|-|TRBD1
CASSLIPWTGETDTQYF
TGTGCCAGCAGCCTAATTCCATGGACAGGAGAAACAGATACGCAGTATTTT
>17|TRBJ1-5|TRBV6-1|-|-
CASSEAHPGISNQPQHF
TGTGCCAGCAGTGAAGCGCATCCAGGCATTAGCAATCAGCCCCAGCATTTT
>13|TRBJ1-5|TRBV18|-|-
CASFQGSGQPQHF
TGTGCCAGCTTCCAGGGTTCGGGACAGCCCCAGCATTTT
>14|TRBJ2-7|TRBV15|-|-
CATSPSDSFYEQYF
TGTGCCACCAGCCCCTCGGACAGCTTCTACGAGCAGTACTTC
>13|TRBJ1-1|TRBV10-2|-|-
CASRGGMNTEAFF
TGCGCCAGCAGAGGCGGTATGAACACTGAAGCTTTCTTT
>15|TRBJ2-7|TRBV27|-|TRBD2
CASSSTTSGSYEQYF
TGTGCCAGCAGTTCGACGACTAGCGGGAGCTACGAGCAGTACTTC
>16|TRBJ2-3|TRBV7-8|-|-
CASSLPEAERTDTQYF
TGTGCCAGCAGCTTACCCGAGGCAGAGCGAACAGATACGCAGTATTTT
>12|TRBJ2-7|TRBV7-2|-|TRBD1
CASSPDRVEQYF
TGTGCCAGCAGTCCAGACAGGGTCGAGCAGTACTTC
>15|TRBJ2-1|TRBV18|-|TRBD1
CASSLRDSTYNEQFF
TGTGCCAGCTCACTCCGGGACAGTACCTACAATGAGCAGTTCTTC
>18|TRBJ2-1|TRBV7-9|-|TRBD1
CASIGAGLGQGKLDEQFF
TGTGCCAGCATCGGAGCCGGGTTGGGACAGGGAAAGTTGGATGAGCAGTTCTTC
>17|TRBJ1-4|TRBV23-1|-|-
CASSPRVGLATNEKLFF
TGCGCCAGCAGCCCCCGGGTAGGGCTTGCAACTAATGAAAAACTGTTTTTT
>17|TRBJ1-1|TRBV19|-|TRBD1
CASSDSGTGNGATEAFF
TGTGCCAGTAGTGATTCCGGGACAGGGAATGGCGCCACTGAAGCTTTCTTT
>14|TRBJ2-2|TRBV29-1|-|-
CSVESLGGTGELFF
TGCAGCGTTGAGAGCCTTGGAGGTACCGGGGAGCTGTTTTTT
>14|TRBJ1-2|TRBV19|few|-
CASNDPGRNYGYTF
TGTGCCAGTAATGACCCGGGCCGCAACTATGGCTACACCTTC
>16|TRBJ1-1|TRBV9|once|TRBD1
CASSPRQGAQGTEAFF
TGTGCCAGCAGCCCTCGACAGGGGGCGCAAGGCACTGAAGCTTTCTTT
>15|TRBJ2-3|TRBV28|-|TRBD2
CASSLPSGSTDTQYF
TGTGCCAGCAGTTTGCCTAGCGGATCCACAGATACGCAGTATTTT
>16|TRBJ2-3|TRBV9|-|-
CASSGTGSLGADTQYF
TGTGCCAGCAGTGGCACAGGGTCACTGGGGGCAGATACGCAGTATTTT
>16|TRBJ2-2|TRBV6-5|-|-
CASSYSGGLNTGELFF
TGTGCCAGCAGTTACTCCGGCGGACTTAACACCGGGGAGCTGTTTTTT
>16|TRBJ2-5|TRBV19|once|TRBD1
CASSIARGQGTETQYF
TGTGCCAGTAGTATCGCCCGAGGACAGGGGACGGAGACCCAGTACTTC
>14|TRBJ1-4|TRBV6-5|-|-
CASSSLTTNEKLFF
TGTGCCAGCAGCTCCTTGACAACTAATGAAAAACTGTTTTTT
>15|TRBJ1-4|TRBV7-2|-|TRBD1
CASSKGDRRNEKLFF
TGTGCCAGCAGCAAGGGGGACAGACGAAATGAAAAACTGTTTTTT
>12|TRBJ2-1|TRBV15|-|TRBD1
CATSRTGVGQFF
TGTGCCACCAGCAGAACAGGGGTTGGGCAGTTCTTC
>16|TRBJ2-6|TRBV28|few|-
CASSLWSDSGANVLTF
TGTGCCAGCAGTTTATGGTCAGACTCTGGGGCCAACGTCCTGACTTTC
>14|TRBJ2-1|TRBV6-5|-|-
CASSYSSGPNEQFF
TGTGCCAGCAGTTACTCTTCAGGGCCCAATGAGCAGTTCTTC
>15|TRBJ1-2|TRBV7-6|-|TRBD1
CASSLVGDRTYGYTF
TGTGCCAGCAGCTTAGTAGGGGACAGGACCTATGGCTACACCTTC
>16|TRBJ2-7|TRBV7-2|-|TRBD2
CASTQYSSGTAYEQYF
TGTGCCAGCACCCAATACTCCAGCGGGACTGCTTACGAGCAGTACTTC
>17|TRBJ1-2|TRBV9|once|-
CASSVPGPGFPNYGYTF
TGTGCCAGCAGCGTTCCGGGTCCAGGCTTCCCTAACTATGGCTACACCTTC
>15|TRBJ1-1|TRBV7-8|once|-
CASSLESTGTTEAFF
TGTGCCAGCAGCTTAGAAAGCACAGGGACGACTGAAGCTTTCTTT
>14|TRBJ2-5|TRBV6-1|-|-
CASSEVHTLETQYF
TGTGCCAGCAGTGAAGTTCATACTCTAGAGACCCAGTACTTC
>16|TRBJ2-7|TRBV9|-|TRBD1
CASSSTAGTGGYEQYF
TGTGCCAGCAGCAGCACTGCCGGGACAGGGGGGTATGAGCAGTACTTC
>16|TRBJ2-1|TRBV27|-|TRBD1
CASSTYRDRGYDEQFF
TGTGCCAGCAGTACGTACCGGGACAGGGGGTATGATGAGCAGTTCTTC
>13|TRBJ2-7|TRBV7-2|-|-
CASSSVTRGEQYF
TGTGCCAGCAGCTCCGTCACTAGAGGCGAGCAGTACTTC
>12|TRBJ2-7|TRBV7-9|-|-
CASSLGRYEQYF
TGTGCCAGCAGCTTAGGCCGCTACGAGCAGTACTTC
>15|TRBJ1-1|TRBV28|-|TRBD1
CASSSYRGENTEAFF
TGTGCCAGCAGTTCTTACAGGGGAGAAAACACTGAAGCTTTCTTT
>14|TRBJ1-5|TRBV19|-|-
CASSNQDQGQPQHF
TGTGCCAGTAGTAACCAGGACCAGGGTCAGCCCCAGCATTTT
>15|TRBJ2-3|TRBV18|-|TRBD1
CASSRDSEGRDTQYF
TGTGCCAGCTCGAGGGACAGTGAGGGACGAGATACGCAGTATTTT
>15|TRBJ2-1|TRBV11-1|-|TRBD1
CASSLDRGSENEQFF
TGTGCCAGCAGTCTGGACAGGGGTTCAGAGAATGAGCAGTTCTTC
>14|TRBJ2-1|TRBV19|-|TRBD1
CASNRGQGDNEQFF
TGTGCCAGTAATCGGGGACAGGGAGACAATGAGCAGTTCTTC
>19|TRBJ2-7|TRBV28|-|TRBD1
CASSDQTGAKKGLPYEQYF
TGTGCCAGCAGTGACCAGACAGGGGCCAAAAAGGGTCTACCCTACGAGCAGTACTTC
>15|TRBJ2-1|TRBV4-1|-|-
CASSQEYRGGNEQFF
TGCGCCAGCAGCCAAGAATATCGGGGAGGCAATGAGCAGTTCTTC
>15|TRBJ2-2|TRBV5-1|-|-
CASSLGHGGTGELFF
TGCGCCAGCAGCTTGGGGCACGGTGGGACCGGGGAGCTGTTTTTT